These T cell receptor beta chains were read from a single sample in a study of cytomegalovirus exposure and HLA in healthy donors. Clones were read by immunoSEQ multiplex PCR, and TCRdb kept only the in-frame ones, dropping some. The sample consists of some 110,000 clones, less than 80% of them appearing once. What was sequenced was PBMCs. All receptors come from a man aged 30-40 years in good health and CMV-seronegative. CDR3s include the opening cysteine and the closing phenylalanine or tryptophan. D genes are given only for firm matches. The size entry is marked missing in some rows and otherwise reads once, few, many or a size class.

j_call clone_size v_call d_call cdr3_nt cdr3_aa
TRBJ1-2 - TRBV5-6 - TGTGCCAGCAGCACAGGGCGGGCCTATGGCTACACCTTC CASSTGRAYGYTF
TRBJ1-4 - TRBV28 TRBD1 TGTGCCAGCAGACTTCCGGGACAGGAGAAACTGTTTTTT CASRLPGQEKLFF
TRBJ1-2 - TRBV7-2 - TGTGCCAGCAACAGGGTGGACTATGGCTACACCTTC CASNRVDYGYTF
TRBJ2-7 - TRBV6-1 TRBD1 TGTGCCAGCAAGTATCCGGGACAGCGGTACGAGCAGTACTTC CASKYPGQRYEQYF
TRBJ1-3 few TRBV5-6 - TGTGCCAGCAGCCCGGGACTGAACTCTGGAAACACCATATATTTT CASSPGLNSGNTIYF
TRBJ1-5 - TRBV28 - TGTGCCAGCAGTTCTGCGTGGGACACACACCGGGGTTCTCAGCCCCAGCATTTT CASSSAWDTHRGSQPQHF
TRBJ1-2 - TRBV5-6 TRBD1 TGTGCCAGCAGCTCGTACGGGACAGGGGGTTATGGCTACACCTTC CASSSYGTGGYGYTF
TRBJ2-3 - TRBV5-4 - TGTGCCAGCAGTATCGGGACTTTTAACACAGATACGCAGTATTTT CASSIGTFNTDTQYF
TRBJ2-2 - TRBV10-1 TRBD1 TGCGCCAGCAGTGAGTTGGGGACAGGGAACACCGGGGAGCTGTTTTTT CASSELGTGNTGELFF
TRBJ2-2 - TRBV29-1 - TGCAGCGCCGAAGGGGGGGAGGCGGTGAACACCGGGGAGCTGTTTTTT CSAEGGEAVNTGELFF
TRBJ2-7 - TRBV6-5 - TGTGCCAGCAGTTACGTGGGGGCTGACTACGAGCAGTACTTC CASSYVGADYEQYF
TRBJ2-7 once TRBV6-5 - TGTGCCAGCAGTTCCTGGGCGTGGGAGCAGTACTTC CASSSWAWEQYF
TRBJ2-5 - TRBV6-1 - TGTGCCAGCAGTGACGGGGACTTCGAGAGACCCTTGGGACTTCGAGAGACCCAGTACTTC CASSDGDFERPLGLRETQYF
TRBJ2-7 - TRBV30 - TGTGCCTGGAGTGTCAGCGGAATGGTCTACGAGCAGTACTTC CAWSVSGMVYEQYF
TRBJ2-1 - TRBV4-1 - TGCGCCAGCAGCCCGAAGTCTGGGGCCCCCTACAATGAGCAGTTCTTC CASSPKSGAPYNEQFF
TRBJ1-6 - TRBV28 - TGTGCCAGCAGTTCCCCGGCGGGGGTGCAGAATTCACCCCTCCACTTT CASSSPAGVQNSPLHF
TRBJ1-4 - TRBV4-3 TRBD1 TGCGCCAGCAGCCAAGGACAGGGAGTGGGTGAAAAACTGTTTTTT CASSQGQGVGEKLFF
TRBJ2-2 few TRBV2 - TGTGCCAGCAGTTCCAGGGTGAACACCGGGGAGCTGTTTTTT CASSSRVNTGELFF
TRBJ2-2 few TRBV9 - TGTGCCAGCAGCGTAGTGGGGGCCGCGAACACCGGGGAGCTGTTTTTT CASSVVGAANTGELFF
TRBJ2-5 - TRBV4-1 - TGCGCCAGCAGCCAAGATCTATCGGGGGCCCAGTACTTC CASSQDLSGAQYF
TRBJ2-7 once TRBV28 - TGTGCCAGCAGCTACAGGGTGCAGGGGTACGAGCAGTACTTC CASSYRVQGYEQYF
TRBJ2-5 - TRBV10-3 TRBD1 TGTGCCATCAGGCCAGGGACAGCCGAAGAGACCCAGTACTTC CAIRPGTAEETQYF
TRBJ2-1 - TRBV10-3 - TGTGCCATCAAGGCGGCCAGCTCCTACAATGAGCAGTTCTTC CAIKAASSYNEQFF
TRBJ1-1 - TRBV7-9 TRBD1 TGTGCCAGCAGCTTAGGCAGGGGCGACAGGGGGAACACTGAAGCTTTCTTT CASSLGRGDRGNTEAFF
TRBJ1-1 - TRBV5-1 TRBD1 TGCGCCAGCAGCTTGGGAGGGACAGACATGAACACTGAAGCTTTCTTT CASSLGGTDMNTEAFF
TRBJ2-3 - TRBV25-1 TRBD1 TGTGCCAGCAGTGACGGGACAGGGGGCACAGATACGCAGTATTTT CASSDGTGGTDTQYF
TRBJ2-2 - TRBV9 TRBD1 TGTGCCAGCACCCCGACAGGGTTCGACACCGGGGAGCTGTTTTTT CASTPTGFDTGELFF
TRBJ2-3 - TRBV7-9 TRBD2 TGTGCCAGCAGCCCCGGGGGGATAGATACGCAGTATTTT CASSPGGIDTQYF
TRBJ1-2 - TRBV6-5 TRBD1 TGTGCCAGCAGTTACCGAATGGGACAGGGTTTGGTTGGCTACACCTTC CASSYRMGQGLVGYTF
TRBJ1-2 - TRBV10-3 TRBD1 TGTGCCATCAGCGGATACGGACAGGGGGCGGGTGTGGGCTACACCTTC CAISGYGQGAGVGYTF